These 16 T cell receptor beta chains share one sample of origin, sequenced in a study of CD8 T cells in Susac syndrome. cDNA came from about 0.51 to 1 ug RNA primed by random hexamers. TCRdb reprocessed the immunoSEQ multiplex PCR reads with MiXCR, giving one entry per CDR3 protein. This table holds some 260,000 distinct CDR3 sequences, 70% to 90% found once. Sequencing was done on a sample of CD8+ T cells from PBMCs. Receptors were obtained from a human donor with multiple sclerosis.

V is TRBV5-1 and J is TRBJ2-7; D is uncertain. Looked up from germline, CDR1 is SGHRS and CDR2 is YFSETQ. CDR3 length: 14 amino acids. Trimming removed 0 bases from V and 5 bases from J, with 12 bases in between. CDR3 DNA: TGCGCCAGCAGCTTGGAGGTTTTTTACGACGAGCAGTACTTC. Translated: CASSLEVFYDEQYF.

This CDR3 reads CSAAGTEARGYTF. As DNA, the CDR3 is TGCAGCGCCGCCGGGACAGAGGCTAGGGGCTACACCTTC. The chain couples TRBV29-1 to TRBJ1-2, with 7 bases matching TRBD1. V shed 7 bases and J 8 bases; nucleotides not matched to a gene: 13. The CDR3 runs to 13 residues. Germline CDR1 is SQVTM and CDR2 is ANQGSEA.

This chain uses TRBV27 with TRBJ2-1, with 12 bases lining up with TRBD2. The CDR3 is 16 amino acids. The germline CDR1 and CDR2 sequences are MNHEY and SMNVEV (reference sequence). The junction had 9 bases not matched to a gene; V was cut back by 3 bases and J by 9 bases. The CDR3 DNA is TGTGCCAGCAGTTTCCTTCTAGCGGGAGGGCCGACTGAGCAGTTCTTC. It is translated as CASSFLLAGGPTEQFF.

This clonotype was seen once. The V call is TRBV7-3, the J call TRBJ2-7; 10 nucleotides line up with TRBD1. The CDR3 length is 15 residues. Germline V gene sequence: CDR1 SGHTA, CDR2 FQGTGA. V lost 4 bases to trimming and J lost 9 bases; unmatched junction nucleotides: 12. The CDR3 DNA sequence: TGTGCCAGCAGCTCCAGTCCCGGGACAGGGGTTGTGCAGTACTTC. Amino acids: CASSSSPGTGVVQYF. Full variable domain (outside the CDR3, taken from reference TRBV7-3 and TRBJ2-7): GAGVSQTPSNKVTEKGKYVELRCDPISGHTALYWYRQSLGQGPEFLIYFQGTGAADDSGLPNDRFFAVRPEGSVSTLKIQRTERGDSAVYLCASSSSPGTGVVQYFGPGTRLTVT.

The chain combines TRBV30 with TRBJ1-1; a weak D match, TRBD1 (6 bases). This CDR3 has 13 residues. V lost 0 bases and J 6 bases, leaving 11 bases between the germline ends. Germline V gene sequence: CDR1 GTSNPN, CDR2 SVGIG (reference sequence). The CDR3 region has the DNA TGTGCCTGGAGTGTAGGGGGTTGGTCTGAAGCTTTCTTT. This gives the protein CAWSVGGWSEAFF.

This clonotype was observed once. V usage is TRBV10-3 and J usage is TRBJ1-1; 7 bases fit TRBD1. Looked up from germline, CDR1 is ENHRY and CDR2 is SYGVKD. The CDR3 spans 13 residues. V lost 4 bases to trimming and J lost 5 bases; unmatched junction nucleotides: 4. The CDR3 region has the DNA TGTGCCATCAGTGGACAGGGCACGACTGAAGCTTTCTTT. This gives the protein CAISGQGTTEAFF.

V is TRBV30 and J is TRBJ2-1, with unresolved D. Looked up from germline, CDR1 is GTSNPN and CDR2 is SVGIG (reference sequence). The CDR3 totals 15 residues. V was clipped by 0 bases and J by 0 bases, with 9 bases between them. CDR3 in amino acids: CAWSVRKSSYNEQFF. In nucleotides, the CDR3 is TGTGCCTGGAGTGTACGGAAAAGCTCCTACAATGAGCAGTTCTTC.

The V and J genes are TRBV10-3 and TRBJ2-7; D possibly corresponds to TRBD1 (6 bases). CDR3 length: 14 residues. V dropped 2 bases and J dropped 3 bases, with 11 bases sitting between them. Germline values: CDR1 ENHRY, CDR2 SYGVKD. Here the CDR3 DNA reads TGTGCCATCAGTGAGCCCGAAGGGGGCTACGAGCAGTACTTC. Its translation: CAISEPEGGYEQYF.

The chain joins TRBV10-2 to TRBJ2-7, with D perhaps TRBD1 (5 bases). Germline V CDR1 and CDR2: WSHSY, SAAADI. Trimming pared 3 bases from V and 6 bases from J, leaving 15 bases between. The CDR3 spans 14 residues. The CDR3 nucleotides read TGCGCCAGCAGTGAATCCGCGGTGGGGCGCGAGCAGTACTTC. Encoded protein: CASSESAVGREQYF.

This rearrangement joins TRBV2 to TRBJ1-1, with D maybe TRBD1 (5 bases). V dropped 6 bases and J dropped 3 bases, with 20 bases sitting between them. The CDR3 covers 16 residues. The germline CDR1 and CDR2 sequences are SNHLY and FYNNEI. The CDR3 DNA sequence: TGTGCCAGCAGAACCCTTGTGGACACTTTGGACACTGAAGCTTTCTTT. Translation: CASRTLVDTLDTEAFF.

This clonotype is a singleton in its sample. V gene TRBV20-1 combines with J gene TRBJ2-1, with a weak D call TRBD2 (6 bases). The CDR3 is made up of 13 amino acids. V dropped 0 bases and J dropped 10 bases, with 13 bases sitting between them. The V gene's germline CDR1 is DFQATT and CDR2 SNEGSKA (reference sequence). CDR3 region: CSARELRGDEQFF. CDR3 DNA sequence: TGCAGTGCTAGAGAACTGCGGGGAGACGAGCAGTTCTTC.

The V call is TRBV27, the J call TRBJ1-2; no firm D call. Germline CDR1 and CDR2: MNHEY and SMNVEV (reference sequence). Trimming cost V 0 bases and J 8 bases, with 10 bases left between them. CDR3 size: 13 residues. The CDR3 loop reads CASSLSGGRGYTF. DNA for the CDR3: TGTGCCAGCAGTTTATCGGGCGGACGGGGCTACACCTTC.

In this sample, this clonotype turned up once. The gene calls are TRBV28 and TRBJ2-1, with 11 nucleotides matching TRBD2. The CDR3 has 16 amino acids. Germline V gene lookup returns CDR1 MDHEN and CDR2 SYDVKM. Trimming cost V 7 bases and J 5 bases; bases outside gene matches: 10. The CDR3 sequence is CASTLLTSGVNNEQFF. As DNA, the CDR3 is TGTGCCAGCACCCTTTTGACTAGCGGGGTCAACAATGAGCAGTTCTTC.

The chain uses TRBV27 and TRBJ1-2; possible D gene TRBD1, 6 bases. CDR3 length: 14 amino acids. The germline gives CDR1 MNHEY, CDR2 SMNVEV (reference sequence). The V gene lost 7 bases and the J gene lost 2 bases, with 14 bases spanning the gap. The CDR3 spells CASTSRGQNYGYTF. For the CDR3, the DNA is TGTGCCAGCACCTCCCGGGGGCAAAACTATGGCTACACCTTC.

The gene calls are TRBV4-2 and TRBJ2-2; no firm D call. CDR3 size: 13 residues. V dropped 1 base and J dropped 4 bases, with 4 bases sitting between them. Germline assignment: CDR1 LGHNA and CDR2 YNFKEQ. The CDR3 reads CASSQGATGELFF. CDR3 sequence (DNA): TGTGCCAGCAGCCAAGGTGCCACCGGGGAGCTGTTTTTT.

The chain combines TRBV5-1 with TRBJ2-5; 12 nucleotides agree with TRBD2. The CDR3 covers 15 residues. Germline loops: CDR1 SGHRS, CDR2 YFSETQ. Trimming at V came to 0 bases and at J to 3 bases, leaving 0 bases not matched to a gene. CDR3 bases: TGCGCCAGCAGCTTGGGACTAGCGGGAGAAGAGACCCAGTACTTC. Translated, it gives CASSLGLAGEETQYF.